Listed here are 25 T cell receptor beta chains from one sample, sequenced in a study of blood T cell repertoires in COVID-19. Produced via immunoSEQ multiplex PCR; TCRdb's table is partial and in-frame only. The repertoire holds 90,000 to 140,000 clones, approximately 76% seen once, with roughly a fifth in the top ten. The sequenced sample was peripheral blood. The receptors originated from a woman in her seventies with acute or convalescent COVID-19.

The chain links TRBV30 to TRBJ1-5, with 7 bases that match TRBD1. V lost 0 bases to trimming and J lost 3 bases; unmatched junction nucleotides: 11. CDR1 and CDR2 from the germline V gene are GTSNPN and SVGIG (reference sequence). The CDR3 is 17 amino acids. In DNA, the CDR3 is TGTGCCTGGAGTGTAGAGGCAGGGGGTCGGTTCAATCAGCCCCAGCATTTT. It is translated as CAWSVEAGGRFNQPQHF.

This sequence joins TRBV11-2 and TRBJ2-7, with D perhaps TRBD1 (5 bases). Germline V lookup: CDR1 SGHAT, CDR2 FQNNGV. Trimming stripped 2 bases from V and 2 bases from J, with 10 bases between. The CDR3 spans 14 residues. CDR3 sequence reads: CASSLRQTPYEQYF. The CDR3 DNA follows: TGTGCCAGCAGCTTACGACAGACCCCCTACGAGCAGTACTTC.

V gene TRBV6-1 combines with J gene TRBJ1-5; 9 bases match TRBD1. The germline V gene encodes CDR1 MNHNS and CDR2 SASEGT. CDR3 size: 15 residues. Trimming at V came to 6 bases and at J to 6 bases, leaving 9 bases not matched to a gene. The CDR3 region is CASSDPGQGLQPQHF. CDR3 nucleotides: TGTGCCAGCAGCGACCCGGGACAGGGTCTTCAGCCCCAGCATTTT.

The chain is built from TRBV2 and TRBJ1-6; 7 bases are shared with TRBD1. Germline CDR1 reads SNHLY; CDR2 reads FYNNEI. V trimming: 6 bases; J trimming: 9 bases; junction bases outside the gene matches: 5. This CDR3 is 13 amino acids long. The CDR3 nucleotides read TGTGCCAGCAGGCCCGACAGGGTTTCACCCCTCCACTTT. Encoded protein: CASRPDRVSPLHF.

This clone was seen ten or more times. The J gene is TRBJ2-5, the V gene TRBV11-2; 11 bases map to TRBD2. CDR1 is SGHAT and CDR2 is FQNNGV in the germline V gene. The CDR3 length is 17 residues. The V and J ends lost 0 bases and 5 bases, in that order; junction bases with no gene match: 8. In DNA form, the CDR3 reads TGTGCCAGCAGCTTAGAGCTAGCGGGGGGATCGGCGGAGACCCAGTACTTC. This gives the protein CASSLELAGGSAETQYF.

This clone was detected only a few times. The chain has TRBV28 and TRBJ2-5, with 10 nucleotides matching TRBD2. V lost 5 bases to trimming and J lost 5 bases; unmatched junction nucleotides: 11. The CDR3 runs to 16 residues. Germline V CDR1 and CDR2: MDHEN, SYDVKM. The DNA for the CDR3 is TGTGCCAGCAGTCAACGGTTAGCGGGGGGCGGGGAGACCCAGTACTTC. Translated: CASSQRLAGGGETQYF.

This chain uses TRBV3-1 (or the pseudogene TRBV3-2) with TRBJ1-3; TRBD1 agrees at 9 bases. V lost 4 bases and J lost 3; bases outside the gene matches: 13. This CDR3 spans 18 amino acids. Germline assignment: CDR1 LGHDT and CDR2 YNNKEL (reference sequence). CDR3 sequence: CASSPPGLQGAFGNTIYF. For the CDR3, the DNA is TGTGCCAGCAGCCCGCCGGGCCTACAGGGGGCTTTTGGAAACACCATATATTTT.

The rearrangement links TRBV12-3 or TRBV12-4 to TRBJ1-2, with D maybe TRBD1 (5 bases). Trimming removed 3 bases from V and 5 bases from J, with 10 bases in between. CDR3 length: 13 amino acids. CDR3 amino acids: CASSLGTGYGYTF. Written as DNA, the CDR3 is TGTGCCAGCAGTTTGGGTACAGGTTATGGCTACACCTTC.

Ten or more counts support this clone. The chain employs TRBV5-4 and TRBJ1-3, with TRBD1 matching over 8 bases. Losses at the gene ends were 4 bases for V and 3 bases for J; bases not matched to a gene: 21. In germline, CDR1 is SGHNT, CDR2 YYREEE (reference sequence). The CDR3 spans 20 residues. Here the CDR3 reads CASSPGGPGQVPYIGNTIYF. CDR3 DNA sequence: TGTGCCAGCAGCCCTGGGGGTCCGGGACAGGTCCCTTACATTGGAAACACCATATATTTT.

This chain links TRBV3-1 (or the pseudogene TRBV3-2) with TRBJ1-2, with 8 positions matching TRBD1. The germline gives CDR1 LGHDT, CDR2 YNNKEL (reference sequence). The CDR3 totals 17 residues. Germline trimming cut 4 bases from V and 5 bases from J; bases unmatched to any gene: 15. This chain's CDR3 is CASSRMVGQGDRYGYTF. For the CDR3, the DNA is TGTGCCAGCAGCCGAATGGTCGGACAGGGCGACCGGTATGGCTACACCTTC.

J is TRBJ2-1 and V is TRBV29-1, with D perhaps matching TRBD2 (5 bases). Looked up from germline, CDR1 is SQVTM and CDR2 is ANQGSEA. The CDR3 contains 15 residues. The ends were cut back, 5 bases at V and 1 base at J, with 15 bases in the middle. The CDR3 sequence is CSVNGVEESYNEQFF. Written as DNA, the CDR3 is TGCAGCGTTAACGGGGTTGAGGAATCCTACAATGAGCAGTTCTTC.

The V and J genes are TRBV2 and TRBJ2-1; weak D call: TRBD2 (5 bases). The CDR3 is 13 amino acids. Germline V gene lookup returns CDR1 SNHLY and CDR2 FYNNEI. The germline V and J ends were trimmed by 7 bases and 3 bases, with 10 bases remaining between them. The CDR3 coding sequence is TGTGCCAGCATGGGAACTAGCTACAATGAGCAGTTCTTC. Protein product: CASMGTSYNEQFF.

This clone was found a few times. V gene TRBV28 combines with J gene TRBJ1-2; D ambiguous. V lost 5 bases and J 8 bases, leaving 12 bases between the germline ends. The V gene's germline CDR1 is MDHEN and CDR2 SYDVKM. The length of the CDR3 is 12 residues. CDR3 sequence: CASSGAKRGYTF. The CDR3 DNA reads as TGTGCCAGCAGTGGAGCAAAGAGGGGCTACACCTTC.

The chain employs TRBV6-2 or TRBV6-3 and TRBJ1-2; 7 bases are shared with TRBD1. V lost 2 bases, J lost 6 bases, and 6 bases stayed unmatched. The CDR3 runs to 14 residues. In germline, CDR1 is MNHEY, CDR2 SVGEGT. The CDR3 coding sequence is TGTGCCAGCAGTTACGATGACAGGGCTCATGGCTACACCTTC. Residues: CASSYDDRAHGYTF.

This chain uses TRBV18 with TRBJ1-3; 7 bases are shared with TRBD1. Germline values: CDR1 KGHSH, CDR2 LQKENI. CDR3 size: 17 residues. The junction had 7 bases not matched to a gene; V was cut back by 2 bases and J by 0 bases. CDR3 amino acids: CASSPNRQGPSGNTIYF. The CDR3 DNA follows: TGTGCCAGCTCACCAAATCGACAGGGTCCCTCTGGAAACACCATATATTTT.

The rearrangement links TRBV18 to TRBJ1-5; D is possibly TRBD1 (6 bases). The CDR3 is 14 residues long. V shed 2 bases and J shed 10 bases, with 15 bases lying between them. Germline V gene sequence: CDR1 KGHSH, CDR2 LQKENI. Here the CDR3 reads CASSPTGGGEPQHF. CDR3 nucleotides: TGTGCCAGCTCACCAACGGGGGGCGGTGAACCCCAGCATTTT.

The rearrangement joins TRBV27 to TRBJ1-1, with TRBD1 matching 7 bases. V lost 5 bases, J lost 1 base, and 7 bases stayed unmatched. This CDR3 has 15 amino acids. Germline-derived CDR1 and CDR2 are MNHEY and SMNVEV (reference sequence). The CDR3 reads CASSAWTGANTEAFF. The CDR3 coding sequence is TGTGCCAGCAGTGCCTGGACAGGAGCGAACACTGAAGCTTTCTTT.

The V gene is TRBV30, the J gene TRBJ1-2; TRBD1 might be the D (5 bases). Trimming took 4 bases from V and 5 from J, leaving 14 bases between them. CDR3 length equals 13 residues. Germline loops: CDR1 GTSNPN, CDR2 SVGIG (reference sequence). The CDR3 sequence is CAWTWGEGYGYTF. The CDR3 DNA follows: TGTGCCTGGACCTGGGGCGAAGGATATGGCTACACCTTC.

The chain is built from TRBV5-1 and TRBJ2-2; 7 bases align to TRBD1. The germline CDR1 and CDR2 sequences are SGHRS and YFSETQ. There are 15 residues in the CDR3. J gave up 8 bases and V 0 bases, and 7 bases lay outside the gene matches. CDR3 residues: CASSLEATGIGELFF. CDR3 nucleotides: TGCGCCAGCAGCTTGGAGGCGACAGGGATTGGGGAGCTGTTTTTT.

This clone was seen a handful of times. The J gene is TRBJ1-1, the V gene TRBV5-4; tentatively, D is TRBD1 (6 bases). Trimming left V 0 bases short and J 4 bases short, with 13 bases between. CDR1 is SGHNT and CDR2 is YYREEE in the germline V gene (reference sequence). There are 15 residues in the CDR3. The CDR3 is CASSLVDSPFTEAFF. In DNA form, the CDR3 reads TGTGCCAGCAGCTTGGTGGACAGCCCATTCACTGAAGCTTTCTTT.

The genes are TRBV10-3 and TRBJ2-1, with 9 positions matching TRBD2. Germline V gene lookup returns CDR1 ENHRY and CDR2 SYGVKD. J lost 6 bases, V lost 10 bases, and 13 bases had no gene match. The CDR3 has 15 amino acids. CDR3 bases: TGTGCCACGGCCTCTGCGGGGGGGGCAGCCAATGAGCAGTTCTTC. This gives the protein CATASAGGAANEQFF.

This sequence joins TRBV10-1 and TRBJ2-3; D remains ambiguous. CDR1 and CDR2 (germline): WNHNN, SYGVQD (reference sequence). V was clipped by 6 bases and J by 5 bases, with 15 bases between them. This CDR3 is built from 14 residues. The CDR3 DNA is TGCGCCAGCAGCGAGCTGGGCTCGGAAGATACGCAGTATTTT. Protein: CASSELGSEDTQYF.

The chain recombines TRBV27 with TRBJ1-6, with 7 bases identical to TRBD1. The V gene end was trimmed by 7 bases and the J gene end by 9 bases; junction bases not matched to a gene: 12. Germline V gives CDR1 MNHEY, CDR2 SMNVEV (reference sequence). The CDR3 loop spans 15 amino acids. CDR3 amino acids: CASTSGTAFGSPLHF. The CDR3 DNA reads TGTGCCAGCACCTCCGGGACAGCCTTTGGTTCACCCCTCCACTTT.

This chain joins TRBV6-5 and TRBJ2-1; a weak D match, TRBD2 (7 bases). V was shortened by 6 bases and J by 6 bases, with 15 bases between the two germline ends. Germline CDR1 reads MNHEY; CDR2 reads SVGAGI. The CDR3 has 14 residues. CDR3 sequence (DNA): TGTGCCAGCAGCCCGAGGGGGGGTAGCAATGAGCAGTTCTTC. It codes for CASSPRGGSNEQFF.

The chain couples TRBV6-5 to TRBJ2-7; 12 nucleotides match TRBD1. This CDR3 is built from 16 residues. With 2 bases clipped from V and 4 bases from J, the junction kept 6 bases outside the gene matches. Germline V lookup: CDR1 MNHEY, CDR2 SVGAGI. CDR3 amino acids: CASSYIGDRGPYEQYF. The CDR3 DNA follows: TGTGCCAGCAGTTACATAGGGGACAGGGGGCCTTACGAGCAGTACTTC.